This TCR beta chain came from a study of cytomegalovirus exposure and HLA in healthy donors. In the case of this clone: Its antigen remains unidentified. One end of the junction is discordant with germline, which a read error may explain.

While the first cohort had 600 to 750 subjects, the donors belonged to the separate validation cohort of roughly 130 subjects. Study-wide findings and caveats: In vitro, three CMV-associated chains proved specific for CMV antigens.

The CDR3 loop spans 14 amino acids. Germline V gene lookup returns CDR1 MNHNY and CDR2 SVGAGI (reference sequence). The protocol was immunoSEQ multiplex PCR, while the TCRdb copy is restricted to in-frame clones and leaves out a portion. Of about 200,000 clones listed, 70% to 85% are singletons. The specimen sequenced was PBMCs. The receptor's source is a young woman in good health and CMV-seropositive. The chain couples TRBV6-6 to TRBJ1-1; D unclear. The CDR3 reads CASSYSNQAGQGGF. Written as DNA, the CDR3 is TGTGCCAGCAGTTACTCGAACCAAGCCGGTCAAGGCGGGTTT.